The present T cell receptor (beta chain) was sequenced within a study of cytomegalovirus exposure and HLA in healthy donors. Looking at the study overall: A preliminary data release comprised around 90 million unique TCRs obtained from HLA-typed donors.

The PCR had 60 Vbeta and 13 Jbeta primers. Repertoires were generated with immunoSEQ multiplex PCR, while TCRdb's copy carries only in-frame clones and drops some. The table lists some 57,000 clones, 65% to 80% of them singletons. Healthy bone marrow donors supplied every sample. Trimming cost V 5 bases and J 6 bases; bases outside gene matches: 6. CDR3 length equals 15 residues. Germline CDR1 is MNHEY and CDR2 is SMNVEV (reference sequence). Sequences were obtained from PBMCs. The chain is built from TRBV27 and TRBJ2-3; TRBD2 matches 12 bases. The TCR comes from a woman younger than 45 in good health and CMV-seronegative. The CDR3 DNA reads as TGTGCCAGCAGTGTACTAGCGGGGGGAGGCGATACGCAGTATTTT. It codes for CASSVLAGGGDTQYF.